A selection of T cell receptor beta chains follows, all from one sample in a study of shared clonotypes between healthy human individuals. Measured with immunoSEQ multiplex PCR; TCRdb has only the in-frame clones, and not every one. The sample has around 2,100,000 clones; approximately 94% are singletons. Specimen: naive CD8+ T cells sorted from blood. These receptors were collected from a man aged 18-30 years in good health. Each CDR3 is given with its conserved first and last residue. The D gene is left open where the match is weak. Where a row states a size, it is once, few, many or the class of an expanded clone; other rows omit it.

J gene,D gene,V gene,clone size,CDR3 DNA,CDR3 protein
TRBJ2-7,.,TRBV27,.,TGTGCCAGCAGTTCCAACACCTACGAGCAGTACTTC,CASSSNTYEQYF
TRBJ2-1,.,TRBV27,.,TGTGCCAGCAGCGTTTGGAAGGGGACCTACAATGAGCAGTTCTTC,CASSVWKGTYNEQFF
TRBJ1-5,TRBD1,TRBV27,.,TGTGCCAGCAGTCTAACAGGGGAGGGCAATCAGCCCCAGCATTTT,CASSLTGEGNQPQHF
TRBJ2-7,.,TRBV4-3,.,TGCGCCAGCAGCCCGGGGGTTACCTACGAGCAGTACTTC,CASSPGVTYEQYF
TRBJ2-7,.,TRBV4-1,.,TGCGCCAGCAGCCAAGATTTCGTCCTAGCCGGTTCCTACGAGCAGTACTTC,CASSQDFVLAGSYEQYF
TRBJ2-7,TRBD1,TRBV7-9,.,TGTGCCAGCACTGACAGGGAGAACGAGCAGTACTTC,CASTDRENEQYF
TRBJ2-1,TRBD2,TRBV29-1,.,TGCAGCGCCCGGGGGGACAATGAGCAGTTCTTC,CSARGDNEQFF
TRBJ1-1,.,TRBV30,.,TGTGCCTGGAGTGTCCCAGGTAGGAACACTGAAGCTTTCTTT,CAWSVPGRNTEAFF
TRBJ2-7,.,TRBV27,.,TGTGCCAGCAGTGACCTTCGAGGCGAGCAGTACTTC,CASSDLRGEQYF
TRBJ2-5,TRBD1,TRBV7-6,.,TGTGCCAGCAGCGACCGACAGGGTGCGTCTGGGGAGACCCAGTACTTC,CASSDRQGASGETQYF
TRBJ1-1,.,TRBV4-1,.,TGCGCCAGCAGCCAAGGTCCCGTCCCGGTGGGTGAAGCTTTCTTT,CASSQGPVPVGEAFF
TRBJ2-2,.,TRBV7-9,.,TGTGCCAGCAGTCTACCTTTATCGGACGTCACGAGCGGGGAGCTGTTTTTT,CASSLPLSDVTSGELFF
TRBJ2-2,TRBD1,TRBV5-4,.,TGTGCCAGCAGCTGGGGACAGGGCCCCACCGGGGAGCTGTTTTTT,CASSWGQGPTGELFF
TRBJ2-7,.,TRBV10-2,.,TGCGCCAGCAGGGGTCTCGAGCAGTACTTC,CASRGLEQYF
TRBJ2-3,.,TRBV9,.,TGTGCCAGCAGCTCCGGTGGTACAGATACGCAGTATTTT,CASSSGGTDTQYF
TRBJ2-7,TRBD1,TRBV10-3,.,TGTGCCATCAGCGGGGGACAGGGGGCGTCCTACGAGCAGTACTTC,CAISGGQGASYEQYF
TRBJ2-7,TRBD2,TRBV15,.,TGTGCCACCAGCGGCCTGAGCGGGAGTCAACCCTACGAGCAGTACTTC,CATSGLSGSQPYEQYF
TRBJ2-5,TRBD2,TRBV5-4,.,TGTGCCAGCAGCCTAGCGGGGGTAGAGACCCAGTACTTC,CASSLAGVETQYF
TRBJ2-3,.,TRBV27,.,TGTGCCAGCAGTACCCGATCTAGCACAGATACGCAGTATTTT,CASSTRSSTDTQYF
TRBJ1-4,.,TRBV4-1,.,TGCGCCAGCAGCCAAGATGGTGAGGGAACGGGTGAAAAACTGTTTTTT,CASSQDGEGTGEKLFF
TRBJ2-2,.,TRBV19,.,TGTGCCAGTAGTATGGGCAGGGAGGACACCGGGGAGCTGTTTTTT,CASSMGREDTGELFF
TRBJ1-3,TRBD1,TRBV5-1,.,TGCGCCAGCAGCATCGGACAGGGAGACTCTGGAAACACCATATATTTT,CASSIGQGDSGNTIYF
TRBJ1-1,TRBD1,TRBV10-2,.,TGCGCCAGCAAGGGACAGGGAGACACTGAAGCTTTCTTT,CASKGQGDTEAFF
TRBJ2-7,TRBD2,TRBV2,.,TGTGCCAGCAGTTTATTTAGCGGGATAAGGTCCCACGAGCAGTACTTC,CASSLFSGIRSHEQYF
TRBJ2-7,.,TRBV19,.,TGTGCCAGTAGTTCAGGGACGTTGTACGAGCAGTACTTC,CASSSGTLYEQYF
TRBJ2-1,.,TRBV5-1,.,TGCGCCAGCAGCTCCGACCGACAGGCCCTACATGAGCAGTTCTTC,CASSSDRQALHEQFF
TRBJ2-7,.,TRBV12-5,.,TGTGCTAGTGGTCCTGAGGAGGGGCGCTCCTACGAGCAGTACTTC,CASGPEEGRSYEQYF
TRBJ1-4,.,TRBV30,once,TGTGCCTGGTCTTGGGGGAATGAAAAACTGTTTTTT,CAWSWGNEKLFF
TRBJ2-1,.,TRBV30,.,TGTGCCTGGAGTGGGTTAAGGGATGAGCAGTTCTTC,CAWSGLRDEQFF
TRBJ2-5,.,TRBV7-6,.,TGTGCCAGCAGCTTATTGGACAATTATCAGCGGGACCAAGAGACCCAGTACTTC,CASSLLDNYQRDQETQYF
TRBJ2-2,.,TRBV7-9,once,TGTGCCAGCAGCTTAGCGCTAGCAGTCGCTAACACCGGGGAGCTGTTTTTT,CASSLALAVANTGELFF
TRBJ1-1,.,TRBV27,.,TGTGCCAGCAGTTCCACCTGGGGGGACACTGAAGCTTTCTTT,CASSSTWGDTEAFF
TRBJ2-5,TRBD1,TRBV13,.,TGTGCCAGCAGCTTAGGTACAGGGGGCCCACAAGAGACCCAGTACTTC,CASSLGTGGPQETQYF
TRBJ2-3,.,TRBV4-1,.,TGCGCCAGCAGCCACCCAGGGGCGGCAGATACGCAGTATTTT,CASSHPGAADTQYF
TRBJ2-2,TRBD2,TRBV11-2,.,TGTGCCAGCAGCCCCGGGGTAGCGGGGGGGCCTGCCGGGGAGCTGTTTTTT,CASSPGVAGGPAGELFF
TRBJ2-2,.,TRBV6-5,.,TGTGCCAGCAGTTACTATTCCGAACCCGGGGAGCTGTTTTTT,CASSYYSEPGELFF
TRBJ1-1,TRBD1,TRBV27,.,TGTGCCAGCAGTCGCGGGACAGGAGGCACTGAAGCTTTCTTT,CASSRGTGGTEAFF
TRBJ1-4,.,TRBV28,.,TGTGCCAGCAGTTTTCGCTTGGGAAGTGAAAAACTGTTTTTT,CASSFRLGSEKLFF
TRBJ2-6,.,TRBV4-1,.,TGCGCCAGCAGCCCGGGAGAGGCTGGGGCCAACGTCCTGACTTTC,CASSPGEAGANVLTF
TRBJ1-2,.,TRBV28,.,TGTGCCAGCAGTTTATTCGGAGGGCATGGCTACACCTTC,CASSLFGGHGYTF
TRBJ2-5,.,TRBV14,.,TGTGCCAGCAGCCAAGATCGAGGGATCGAAGAGACCCAGTACTTC,CASSQDRGIEETQYF
TRBJ2-3,TRBD1,TRBV11-1,.,TGTGCCAGCAGCTGGACAGGGGATACGCAGTATTTT,CASSWTGDTQYF
TRBJ1-2,.,TRBV19,.,TGTGCCAGTAGTATGGACGGGGGAAGTCACTATGGCTACACCTTC,CASSMDGGSHYGYTF
TRBJ2-1,TRBD2,TRBV28,.,TGTGCCAGCAGTTCAATAGCGGGTCTGCGTGATGAGCAGTTCTTC,CASSSIAGLRDEQFF
TRBJ2-3,TRBD1,TRBV4-1,.,TGCGCCAGCAGCCCCGGGACAGGGGTTTATTTATTGACAGATACGCAGTATTTT,CASSPGTGVYLLTDTQYF
TRBJ2-7,TRBD1,TRBV7-9,.,TGTGCCAGCAGCACTGGGACAGGGGGCTACGAGCAGTACTTC,CASSTGTGGYEQYF
TRBJ1-2,TRBD1,TRBV15,.,TGTGCCACCAGCAGAATCGGGGACAGGGGGAACTATGGCTACACCTTC,CATSRIGDRGNYGYTF
TRBJ2-7,.,TRBV4-2,.,TGTGCCAGCAGCCAAGATCTCGGGAACTACGAGCAGTACTTC,CASSQDLGNYEQYF
TRBJ1-1,.,TRBV9,.,TGTGCCAGCAGCGTAACCCCAGACTCGAACACTGAAGCTTTCTTT,CASSVTPDSNTEAFF
TRBJ2-1,TRBD1,TRBV5-1,.,TGCGCCAGCAGCCAAAGACCGGGACAGGGATCCTACAATGAGCAGTTCTTC,CASSQRPGQGSYNEQFF
TRBJ1-6,.,TRBV4-1,few,TGCGCCAGCAGCCCGGAACCGGCCACTTCACCCCTCCACTTT,CASSPEPATSPLHF
TRBJ1-3,.,TRBV28,.,TGTGCCAGCAGGCAAGGATTACCATCTGGAAACACCATATATTTT,CASRQGLPSGNTIYF
TRBJ2-2,TRBD2,TRBV9,.,TGTGCCAGCAGCGTAGCTGGACTAGCGGGGGACGGGGAGCTGTTTTTT,CASSVAGLAGDGELFF
TRBJ2-1,.,TRBV6-1,.,TGTGCCAGCGCTTGGCCCGATGAGAATGAGCAGTTCTTC,CASAWPDENEQFF
TRBJ2-7,.,TRBV7-9,.,TGTGCCAGCAGCGGAGGGTGGTACGAGCAGTACTTC,CASSGGWYEQYF
TRBJ2-1,TRBD1,TRBV5-1,.,TGCGCCAGCAGCTTGTCGACAGGGGGGTACAATGAGCAGTTCTTC,CASSLSTGGYNEQFF
TRBJ2-3,TRBD1,TRBV5-1,.,TGCGCCAGCAGCTACCGGGACAGGGATATCACAGATACGCAGTATTTT,CASSYRDRDITDTQYF
TRBJ2-5,.,TRBV7-2,.,TGTGCCAGCAGCTTAGTAGGCAGAAAAGAGACCCAGTACTTC,CASSLVGRKETQYF
TRBJ1-5,.,TRBV4-3,.,TGCGCCAGCAGCCAAGAATTAAACCAACAGCCCCAGCATTTT,CASSQELNQQPQHF
TRBJ1-4,TRBD1,TRBV9,.,TGTGCCAGCAGCGTAGGTGGGACAGATCGGGAAAAACTGTTTTTT,CASSVGGTDREKLFF